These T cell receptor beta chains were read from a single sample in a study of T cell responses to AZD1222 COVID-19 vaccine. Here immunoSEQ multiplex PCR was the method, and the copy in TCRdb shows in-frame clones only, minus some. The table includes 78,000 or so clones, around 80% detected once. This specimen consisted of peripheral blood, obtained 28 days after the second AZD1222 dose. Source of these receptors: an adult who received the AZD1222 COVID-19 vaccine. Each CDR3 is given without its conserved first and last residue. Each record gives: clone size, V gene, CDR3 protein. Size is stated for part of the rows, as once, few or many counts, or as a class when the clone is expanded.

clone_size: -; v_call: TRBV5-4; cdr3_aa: ASRPHGHQETQY
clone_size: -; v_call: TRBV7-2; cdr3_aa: ASSLTRDVYGYT
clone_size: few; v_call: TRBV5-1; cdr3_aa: ASSLGGYYEQY
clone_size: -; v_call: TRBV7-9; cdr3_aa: ASSLVRGDAAF
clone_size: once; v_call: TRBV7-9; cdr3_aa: ASGLAEEQY
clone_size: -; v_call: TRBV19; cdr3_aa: ASSPGISEAF
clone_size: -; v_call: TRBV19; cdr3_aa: ASSMEGYRGSGPSYEQY
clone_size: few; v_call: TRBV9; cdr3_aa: ASSGQGAYEQY
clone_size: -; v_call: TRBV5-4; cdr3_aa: ASSSGQVAEQY
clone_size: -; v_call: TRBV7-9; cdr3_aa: ASRRAGELDGYT
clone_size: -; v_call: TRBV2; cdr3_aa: ASSASRGGYT
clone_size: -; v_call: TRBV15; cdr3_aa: ATSRVGQDGTYEQY
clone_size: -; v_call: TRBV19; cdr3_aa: ASSKREGTGELF
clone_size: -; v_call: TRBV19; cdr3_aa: ASSTRTIYDTQY
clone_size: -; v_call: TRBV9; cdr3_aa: ASSVAGSAMGNTIY
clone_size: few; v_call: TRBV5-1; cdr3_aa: ASSETGTSGDNEQF
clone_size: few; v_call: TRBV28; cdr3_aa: ASSPQRTDTQY
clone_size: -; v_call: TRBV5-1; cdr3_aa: ASSLSDTQY
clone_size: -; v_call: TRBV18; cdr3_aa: ASSSDRVGSPLH
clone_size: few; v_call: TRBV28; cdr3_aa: ASSSKAELGNTEAF